A selection of T cell receptor beta chains follows, all from one sample in a study of beta chain features in type 1 diabetes. Here immunoSEQ multiplex PCR was the method, and the copy in TCRdb shows in-frame clones only, minus some. The repertoire holds some 410,000 clones, with approximately 13% as singletons. Sequenced input: naive CD4+ T cells from blood. Receptor source: a man aged 25-40 years in good health. Both conserved end residues are part of each CDR3. The D gene is left open where the match is weak. Size values are once, few and many counts, or a class for expanded clones, and some rows have none.

d_call clone_size j_call v_call cdr3_nt cdr3_aa
TRBD1 . TRBJ2-5 TRBV7-9 TGTGCCAGCAGCCGGGACAGGGGGCTCCAAGAGACCCAGTACTTC CASSRDRGLQETQYF
TRBD1 . TRBJ2-3 TRBV6-7 TGTGCCAGCAGCCCAGACAGGGTTGATACGCAGTATTTT CASSPDRVDTQYF
TRBD2 . TRBJ2-1 TRBV2 TGTGCCAGCAATCTAGCGGGAGTAACTGAGCAGTTCTTC CASNLAGVTEQFF
. few TRBJ1-1 TRBV25-1 TGTGCAAGCAGTGATTTGACAGGTCGCACTGAAGCTTTCTTT CASSDLTGRTEAFF
. . TRBJ2-1 TRBV6-1 TGTGCCAGCAGAATAACAGGAAGCTCCTACAATGAGCAGTTCTTC CASRITGSSYNEQFF
. few TRBJ2-4 TRBV7-2 TGTGCCAGCAGCTTAGATGTAGGGAGGAGGTACTTC CASSLDVGRRYF
TRBD2 few TRBJ2-1 TRBV30 TGTGCCTGGAGTACTCGGGAGGGAGGGAAGCAGTTCTTC CAWSTREGGKQFF
TRBD1 . TRBJ2-3 TRBV25-1 TGTGCCAGCAGCCCCCAGGACAGGGAATTTGGTACGCAGTATTTT CASSPQDREFGTQYF
. . TRBJ1-1 TRBV30 TGTGCCTGGAGAAAGAACGGCGGGACTGAAGCTTTCTTT CAWRKNGGTEAFF
. . TRBJ2-5 TRBV5-1 TGCGCCAGTTCCCCATGGGACGTACAAGAGACCCAGTACTTC CASSPWDVQETQYF
. few TRBJ1-1 TRBV30 TGTGCCTGGAGTGGCTATAGGGTATCGGACACTGAAGCTTTCTTT CAWSGYRVSDTEAFF
TRBD2 . TRBJ2-4 TRBV15 TGTGCCACCAGCAGAGAGGTAGCGGGCTTAGCCAAAAACATTCAGTACTTC CATSREVAGLAKNIQYF
TRBD1 . TRBJ1-2 TRBV4-3 TGCGCCAGCAGCCAAGATGGGGCAGGGGGCTATGGCTACACCTTC CASSQDGAGGYGYTF
. few TRBJ2-3 TRBV19 TGTGCCAGTAGTATCGGATTCCGTGATACGCAGTATTTT CASSIGFRDTQYF
. . TRBJ2-6 TRBV4-3 TGCGCCAGCAGCCAAGGGGCCGGCAGCTCTGGGGCCAACGTCCTGACTTTC CASSQGAGSSGANVLTF
TRBD1 . TRBJ2-1 TRBV9 TGTGCCAGCAGCGTAGTGGCGACAGGGCTCAATGAGCAGTTCTTC CASSVVATGLNEQFF
. few TRBJ2-6 TRBV9 TGTGCCAGCAGCGTAGGCAGTCCCTCCTCTGGGGCCAACGTCCTGACTTTC CASSVGSPSSGANVLTF
. . TRBJ2-1 TRBV7-2 TGTGCCAGCAGCTCCGACAGAGACACCTACAATGAGCAGTTCTTC CASSSDRDTYNEQFF
. few TRBJ2-7 TRBV4-1 TGCGCCAGCAGTCAGGGGTACCAGGATTTCTACGAGCAGTACTTC CASSQGYQDFYEQYF
. . TRBJ2-2 TRBV25-1 TGTGCCAGCAGGGACAGACCCACCGGGGAGCTGTTTTTT CASRDRPTGELFF
TRBD2 . TRBJ2-1 TRBV30 TGTGCCTCCGGACTAGCTATGTTGTTCTTC CASGLAMLFF
. . TRBJ2-1 TRBV2 TGTGCCAGCCGAGAAACTGAGCAGTTCTTC CASRETEQFF
TRBD2 . TRBJ2-3 TRBV5-1 TGCGCCAGCAGCTGGGTCGAGCGGGAGGTGTCAGATACGCAGTATTTT CASSWVEREVSDTQYF
. . TRBJ2-1 TRBV7-9 TGTGCCAGCAGCTTGGACAAGAGCTCCTACAATGAGCAGTTCTTC CASSLDKSSYNEQFF
. few TRBJ1-1 TRBV27 TGTGCCAGCAACAGGCGGACGGGAACTGAAGCTTTCTTT CASNRRTGTEAFF
. few TRBJ2-1 TRBV5-1 TGCGCCAGCAGACAGGGAACTGAGCAGTTCTTC CASRQGTEQFF
. . TRBJ2-1 TRBV27 TGTGCCAGCAGCCACTTCGGCCTGGTATATGAGCAGTTCTTC CASSHFGLVYEQFF
. few TRBJ2-2 TRBV6-1 TGTGCCAGCAGTGAGCACACGGCAAACACCGGGGAGCTGTTTTTT CASSEHTANTGELFF
TRBD1 . TRBJ2-3 TRBV7-3 TGTGCCAGCGGCCGAGGACAGGCGGCAGATACGCAGTATTTT CASGRGQAADTQYF
. . TRBJ1-3 TRBV25-1 TGTGCCAGCAGTGATTCCGGTCACAGGGCTGCAGCCGGAAACACCATATATTTT CASSDSGHRAAAGNTIYF
. . TRBJ2-1 TRBV7-9 TGTGCCAGCAGCATTCCGTCGATCTACAATGAGCAGTTCTTC CASSIPSIYNEQFF
. few TRBJ1-1 TRBV29-1 TGCAGCGGTGCCGGTTCGGTCCTCACTGAAGCTTTCTTT CSGAGSVLTEAFF
TRBD1 . TRBJ2-5 TRBV15 TGTGCCACCGGCCGGGACAGGGGGCTTTCGGGAGAGACCCAGTACTTC CATGRDRGLSGETQYF
. . TRBJ1-5 TRBV9 TGTGCCAGCAGCCCTGGCCGGACTAATCAGCCCCAGCATTTT CASSPGRTNQPQHF
. few TRBJ1-5 TRBV7-8 TGTGCCAGCAGCTTAGTAGTGGGTCAGCCCCAGCATTTT CASSLVVGQPQHF
. . TRBJ2-5 TRBV27 TGTGCCAGCAGTTTCGTTCCGTACCAAGAGACCCAGTACTTC CASSFVPYQETQYF
. . TRBJ2-3 TRBV7-8 TGTGCCAGCAGCTTAGCGCGGGGGATGACAGGGAGGACAGATACGCAGTATTTT CASSLARGMTGRTDTQYF
. . TRBJ2-1 TRBV19 TGTGCCAGTAGTATACTAGCGCTGTACAATGAGCAGTTCTTC CASSILALYNEQFF
. . TRBJ2-7 TRBV5-1 TGCGCCAGCAGCTTTACACGCTACGAGCAGTACTTC CASSFTRYEQYF
TRBD2 . TRBJ2-1 TRBV4-1 TGCGCCAGCAGCCAAGATGCGACTAGCGGGTACAATGAGCAGTTCTTC CASSQDATSGYNEQFF
. few TRBJ1-4 TRBV9 TGTGCCAGCAGCGTAAGGCAGGGGCAGCGAAGACCCGATGAAAAACTGTTTTTT CASSVRQGQRRPDEKLFF
. few TRBJ1-1 TRBV2 TGTGCCAGCAGTGAAATCGGTCGGGGATATGGGGCTTTCTTT CASSEIGRGYGAFF
. . TRBJ2-5 TRBV6-5 TGTGCCAGCACCTTACAGGGGGGGAGCCAAGAGACCCAGTACTTC CASTLQGGSQETQYF
. few TRBJ2-3 TRBV20-1 TGCAGTGCTCGCCTCACAGATACGCAGTATTTT CSARLTDTQYF
. few TRBJ2-7 TRBV29-1 TGCAGCGTTGAAAGAGAGGAAGAGCAGTACTTC CSVEREEEQYF
TRBD1 few TRBJ2-1 TRBV29-1 TGCAGCGTTCGCTACAGGGGTAATGAGCAGTTCTTC CSVRYRGNEQFF